This T cell receptor (beta chain) was obtained from a study of shared clonotypes between healthy human individuals. Study information: Those who served as donors were a couple of women and three men between the ages of 18 and 49. Donors had three CD4 naive, three CD4 memory, two CD8 naive and one CD8 memory plate apiece.

Concerning this clone: Its specificity is not known.

The protocol was immunoSEQ multiplex PCR, while the TCRdb copy is restricted to in-frame clones and leaves out a portion. This sample has more than 900,000 clones, with 75% to 80% found just once. The study's findings and limits: The study found lower generation probabilities in non-shared clonotypes than in those shared by all four donors.

The healthy adult donors were HIV-negative and reported no recent acute infections or vaccinations. The TCR comes from a man between 18 and 35 years old in good health. Some clones in this sample may be carry-over from other donors' samples. The sample was memory CD4+ T cells from PBMCs. The subset denotes: CD45RA-negative fraction.

The DNA of the CDR3 is TGTGCCAGCAGCGTAGAACTAGCTAGGGTTGAGCAGTTCTTC. Its translation: CASSVELARVEQFF. The chain employs TRBV9 and TRBJ2-7; D might be TRBD2 (6 bases). TRBJ2-1 explains the end of the DNA better; the J call may be wrong. Germline V gives CDR1 SGDLS, CDR2 YYNGEE. The CDR3 totals 14 residues.